These 7 T cell receptor beta chains originate from one sample sequenced in a study of T cell changes during pregnancy in multiple sclerosis. Assay: immunoSEQ multiplex PCR; the TCRdb copy retains only in-frame clones and omits some. The profile shows more than 90,000 clones, about 91% of them singletons. The specimen comprised peripheral blood, sampled in the second trimester of pregnancy. The receptors were gathered from a female donor with multiple sclerosis, enrolled in a pregnancy study.

The chain has TRBV5-1 and TRBJ2-5; perhaps TRBD1 as D (6 bases). Trimming took 0 bases from V and 5 from J, leaving 17 bases between them. The CDR3 spans 16 residues. CDR1 is SGHRS, CDR2 YFSETQ, per germline. CDR3 loop: CASSLVSQGSWETQYF. CDR3 nucleotides: TGCGCCAGCAGCTTGGTTTCGCAGGGGAGCTGGGAGACCCAGTACTTC.

This clone was recorded a few times. The chain links TRBV19 to TRBJ1-1; 11 nucleotides match TRBD1. V lost 7 bases to trimming and J lost 7 bases; unmatched junction nucleotides: 8. CDR1 LNHDA and CDR2 SQIVND come from the germline V gene (reference sequence). The CDR3 runs to 14 residues. The CDR3, as DNA: TGTGCCAGTATTCAAGGACAGGGGGCTGGTGAAGCTTTCTTT. It codes for CASIQGQGAGEAFF.

The V gene is TRBV18, the J gene TRBJ2-7; a weak D match, TRBD1 (5 bases). Trimming shortened V by 3 bases and J by 4 bases, and 13 bases separated the two germline ends. Per germline, CDR1 KGHSH and CDR2 LQKENI. The CDR3 spans 14 residues. CDR3 in amino acids: CASSPQGQFYEQYF. CDR3 nucleotide sequence: TGTGCCAGCTCACCGCAGGGCCAATTTTACGAGCAGTACTTC.

This clone was seen once. This sequence joins TRBV25-1 and TRBJ2-3, with D uncertain. The length of the CDR3 is 14 residues. Germline assignment: CDR1 MGHDK and CDR2 SYGVNS. The V gene lost 2 bases and the J gene lost 1 base, with 7 bases spanning the gap. CDR3 bases: TGTGCCAGCAGTGAACGGCAGGGCACAGATACGCAGTATTTT. Encoded protein: CASSERQGTDTQYF.

The rearrangement uses TRBV5-1 and TRBJ2-7; the D gene is possibly TRBD1 (5 bases). The germline V and J ends were trimmed by 4 bases and 5 bases, with 7 bases remaining between them. The CDR3 extends over 11 amino acids. CDR1 and CDR2 (germline): SGHRS, YFSETQ. The CDR3 DNA reads TGCGCCAGCAGCCTAGGGGACGAGCAGTACTTC. It translates to CASSLGDEQYF. Full variable domain (remainder filled in from reference TRBV5-1 and TRBJ2-7): KAGVTQTPRYLIKTRGQQVTLSCSPISGHRSVSWYQQTPGQGLQFLFEYFSETQRNKGNFPGRFSGRQFSNSRSEMNVSTLELGDSALYLCASSLGDEQYFGPGTRLTVT.

The chain combines TRBV7-9 with TRBJ2-1; D is unclear. Trimming pared 2 bases from V and 13 bases from J, leaving 12 bases between. The CDR3 loop spans 12 amino acids. The germline CDR1 and CDR2 sequences are SEHNR and FQNEAQ (reference sequence). The CDR3 region has the DNA TGTGCCAGCAGCTTAACAGAAGGCCCCCAGTTCTTC. This encodes CASSLTEGPQFF.

This clone was found a few times. V and J are TRBV10-2 and TRBJ2-7, with 12 bases lining up with TRBD2. Germline lookup yields CDR1 WSHSY and CDR2 SAAADI. J was trimmed by 6 bases and V by 2 bases; bases with no gene match: 8. This CDR3 region has 16 residues. In DNA form, the CDR3 reads TGCGCCAGCAGTGAGCGGCGGACTAGCGGGATTGGCGAGCAGTACTTC. It is translated as CASSERRTSGIGEQYF.